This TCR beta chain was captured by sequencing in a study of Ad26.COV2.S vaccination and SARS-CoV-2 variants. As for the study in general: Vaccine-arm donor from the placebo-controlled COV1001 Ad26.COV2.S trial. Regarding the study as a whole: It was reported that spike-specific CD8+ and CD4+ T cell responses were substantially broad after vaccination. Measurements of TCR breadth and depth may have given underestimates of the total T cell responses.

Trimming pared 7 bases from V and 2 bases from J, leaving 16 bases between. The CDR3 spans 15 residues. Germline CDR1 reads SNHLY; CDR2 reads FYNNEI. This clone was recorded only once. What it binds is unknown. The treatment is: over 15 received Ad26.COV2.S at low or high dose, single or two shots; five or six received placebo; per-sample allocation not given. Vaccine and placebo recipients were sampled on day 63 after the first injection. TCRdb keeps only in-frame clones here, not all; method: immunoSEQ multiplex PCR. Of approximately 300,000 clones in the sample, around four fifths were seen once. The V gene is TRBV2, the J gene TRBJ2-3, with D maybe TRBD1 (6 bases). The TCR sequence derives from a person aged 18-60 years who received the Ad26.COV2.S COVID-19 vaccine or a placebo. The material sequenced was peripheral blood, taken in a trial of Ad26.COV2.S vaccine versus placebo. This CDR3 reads CASKKGAGVTDTQYF. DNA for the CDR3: TGTGCCAGCAAAAAAGGGGCAGGGGTCACAGATACGCAGTATTTT.